The entry below describes one T cell receptor (beta chain). Its target is unknown. The data were taken from a study of T cell responses to AZD1222 COVID-19 vaccine. General study points: The donor cohort was predominantly white British with a female majority, and clonal diversity may have been underestimated. Two doses of AZD1222 preceded a rise in Spike-specific TCR breadth and depth. No repertoire was sampled before or during the peak T cell response, only after it. Only 5 or 6 individuals given AZD1222 were seropositive at baseline.

Germline V gene lookup returns CDR1 SQVTM and CDR2 ANQGSEA. V shed 6 bases, J shed 4 bases, and the junction held 8 bases outside the gene matches. CDR3 length: 13 residues. The table came from immunoSEQ multiplex PCR; TCRdb's copy has only in-frame clones and leaves some out. The sample contains 60,000 to 80,000 clones, 70% to 90% of which appear only once. The origin of this receptor is an adult in good health. The J gene is TRBJ1-1, the V gene TRBV29-1, with TRBD1 matching over 7 bases. The sample was peripheral blood, taken on day 0 of AZD1222 vaccination. This CDR3 is CSVGMTGSTEAFF. The CDR3 nucleotides are TGCAGCGTGGGGATGACAGGGTCCACTGAAGCTTTCTTT.